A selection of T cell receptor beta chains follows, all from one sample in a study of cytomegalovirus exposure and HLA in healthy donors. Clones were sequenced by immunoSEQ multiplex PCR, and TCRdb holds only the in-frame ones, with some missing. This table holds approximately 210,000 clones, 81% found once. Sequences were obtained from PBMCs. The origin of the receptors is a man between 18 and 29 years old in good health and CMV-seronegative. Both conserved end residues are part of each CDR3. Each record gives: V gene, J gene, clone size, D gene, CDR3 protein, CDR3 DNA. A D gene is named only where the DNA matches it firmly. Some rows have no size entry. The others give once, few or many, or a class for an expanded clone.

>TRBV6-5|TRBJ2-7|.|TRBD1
CASTRQGYEQYF
TGTGCCAGCACCAGACAGGGCTACGAGCAGTACTTC
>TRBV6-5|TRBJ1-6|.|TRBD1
CAIKPDRGNSPLHF
TGTGCCATCAAGCCCGACAGGGGTAATTCACCCCTCCACTTT
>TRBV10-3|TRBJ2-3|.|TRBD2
CAISDELAGGPDTQYF
TGTGCCATCAGTGATGAACTAGCGGGAGGGCCAGATACGCAGTATTTT
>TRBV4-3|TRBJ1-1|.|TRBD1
CASSQATGTGFYTEAFF
TGCGCCAGCAGCCAAGCTACCGGGACAGGGTTTTACACTGAAGCTTTCTTT
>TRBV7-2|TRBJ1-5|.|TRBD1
CASSLDRTGGQPQHF
TGTGCCAGCAGCTTAGACCGGACAGGGGGGCAGCCCCAGCATTTT
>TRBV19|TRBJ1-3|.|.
CASSIPNSYSGNTIYF
TGTGCCAGTAGTATTCCTAACAGCTACTCTGGAAACACCATATATTTT
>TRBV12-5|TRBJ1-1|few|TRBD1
CASGSYRGLTEAFF
TGTGCTAGTGGTTCTTACAGGGGCTTGACTGAAGCTTTCTTT
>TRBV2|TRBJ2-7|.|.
CASIPGTGSSYEQYF
TGTGCCAGCATCCCGGGGACTGGGAGCTCCTACGAGCAGTACTTC
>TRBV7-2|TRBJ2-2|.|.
CASSLASRYTGELFF
TGTGCCAGCAGCTTAGCATCTAGGTACACCGGGGAGCTGTTTTTT
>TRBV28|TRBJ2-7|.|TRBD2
CASIPAGSPYEQYF
TGTGCCAGCATCCCAGCGGGATCCCCCTACGAGCAGTACTTC
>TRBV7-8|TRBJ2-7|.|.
CASSLTGSREQYF
TGTGCCAGCAGCTTAACGGGGTCACGAGAGCAGTACTTC
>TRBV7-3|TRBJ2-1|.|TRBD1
CASSLYTGGGEQFF
TGTGCCAGCAGCTTATATACAGGGGGCGGGGAGCAGTTCTTC
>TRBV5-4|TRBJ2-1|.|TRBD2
CASSWGAGGFNNEQFF
TGTGCCAGCAGCTGGGGCGCGGGGGGATTTAACAATGAGCAGTTCTTC
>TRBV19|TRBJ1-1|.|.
CASSHHRVGNTEAFF
TGTGCCAGTAGTCACCACAGGGTTGGGAACACTGAAGCTTTCTTT
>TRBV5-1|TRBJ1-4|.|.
CASRWTDATNEKLFF
TGCGCCAGCAGGTGGACTGACGCAACTAATGAAAAACTGTTTTTT
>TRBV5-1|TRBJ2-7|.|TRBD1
CASSNGQGQEQYF
TGCGCCAGCAGCAACGGACAGGGTCAGGAGCAGTACTTC
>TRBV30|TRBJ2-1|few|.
CAWSLRRGQFF
TGTGCCTGGAGTTTGAGAAGGGGACAGTTCTTC
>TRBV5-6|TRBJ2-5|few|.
CASSLRGARETQYF
TGTGCCAGCAGCTTGCGGGGGGCCCGGGAGACCCAGTACTTC
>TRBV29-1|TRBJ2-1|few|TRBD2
CSVSGGEHNEQFF
TGCAGCGTGAGCGGGGGGGAACACAATGAGCAGTTCTTC
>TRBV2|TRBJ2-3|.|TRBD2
CASRIRTVVLAGDDTDTQYF
TGTGCCAGCAGAATCAGGACAGTCGTACTAGCGGGAGACGACACAGATACGCAGTATTTT
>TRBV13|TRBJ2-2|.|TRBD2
CASSLGPGLAGRTGELFF
TGTGCCAGCAGCTTAGGACCGGGACTAGCGGGACGGACCGGGGAGCTGTTTTTT
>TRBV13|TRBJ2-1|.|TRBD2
CASSSEGWASGSGYNEQFF
TGTGCCAGCAGCTCGGAGGGATGGGCTAGCGGGAGCGGGTACAATGAGCAGTTCTTC
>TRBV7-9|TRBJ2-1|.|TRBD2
CASSLATLVTSGKNEQFF
TGTGCCAGCAGCTTAGCGACCCTTGTTACTAGCGGGAAGAATGAGCAGTTCTTC
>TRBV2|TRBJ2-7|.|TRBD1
CASLVTGGREQYF
TGTGCCAGCCTGGTTACAGGGGGCCGGGAGCAGTACTTC
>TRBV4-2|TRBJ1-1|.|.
CASSQEDSRNTEAFF
TGTGCCAGCAGCCAGGAGGACAGCAGGAACACTGAAGCTTTCTTT
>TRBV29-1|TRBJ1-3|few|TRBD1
CSVEVPGQGYGNTIYF
TGCAGCGTTGAGGTCCCGGGACAGGGGTATGGAAACACCATATATTTT
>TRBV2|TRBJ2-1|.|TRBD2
CARNSGGPTREQFF
TGTGCCAGAAACTCGGGGGGGCCGACTCGGGAGCAGTTCTTC
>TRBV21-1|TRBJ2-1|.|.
CASSRGTSGTSYNEQFF
TGTGCCAGCAGCAGAGGGACTAGCGGGACTAGTTACAATGAGCAGTTCTTC
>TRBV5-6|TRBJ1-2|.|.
CASSAAANFNYGYTF
TGTGCCAGCAGCGCGGCGGCAAATTTTAACTATGGCTACACCTTC
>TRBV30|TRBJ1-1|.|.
CAWGSPGSYNTEAFF
TGTGCCTGGGGATCCCCAGGCAGTTATAACACTGAAGCTTTCTTT
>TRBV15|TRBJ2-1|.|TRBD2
CATSRGGAGGNNEQFF
TGTGCCACCAGCAGAGGGGGAGCGGGAGGGAACAATGAGCAGTTCTTC
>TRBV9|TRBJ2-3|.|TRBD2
CASSVAPSGGGDTQYF
TGTGCCAGCAGCGTAGCTCCTAGCGGAGGTGGGGATACGCAGTATTTT
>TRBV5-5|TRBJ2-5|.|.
CASRQYPGRPQETQYF
TGTGCCAGCAGGCAGTACCCTGGCCGCCCCCAAGAGACCCAGTACTTC
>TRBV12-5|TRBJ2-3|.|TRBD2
CASGSGTRGTDTQYF
TGTGCTAGTGGTAGCGGGACTAGGGGCACAGATACGCAGTATTTT
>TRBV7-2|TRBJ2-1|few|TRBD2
CASSLRLLAGGQGYNEQFF
TGTGCCAGCAGCTTAAGGCTACTAGCGGGGGGGCAAGGCTACAATGAGCAGTTCTTC
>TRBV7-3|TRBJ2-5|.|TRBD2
CASSSPVDLGLAGQETQYF
TGTGCCAGCAGCTCCCCAGTTGACCTAGGACTAGCGGGACAAGAGACCCAGTACTTC
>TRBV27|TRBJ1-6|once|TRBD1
CASNPGQRYGNSPLHF
TGTGCCAGCAACCCGGGACAGAGATACGGTAATTCACCCCTCCACTTT
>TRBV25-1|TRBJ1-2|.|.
CASSDQGIRYGYTF
TGTGCCAGCAGTGACCAGGGGATACGCTATGGCTACACCTTC
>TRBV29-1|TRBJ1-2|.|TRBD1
CSVGDRNYGYTF
TGCAGCGTTGGGGACAGGAACTATGGCTACACCTTC
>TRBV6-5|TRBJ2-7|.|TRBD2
CASSSGLVSLEQYF
TGTGCCAGCAGTAGCGGACTAGTAAGTCTCGAGCAGTACTTC
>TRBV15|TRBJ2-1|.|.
CATSREGGSTASSVYNEQFF
TGTGCCACCAGCAGAGAGGGAGGTTCCACCGCCTCGAGTGTTTACAATGAGCAGTTCTTC
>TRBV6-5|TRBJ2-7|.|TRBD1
CASRRQGFDEQYF
TGTGCCAGCAGGAGACAGGGGTTCGACGAGCAGTACTTC
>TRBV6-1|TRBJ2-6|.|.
CASSTHRSGANVLTF
TGTGCCAGCAGCACACACCGCTCTGGGGCCAACGTCCTGACTTTC
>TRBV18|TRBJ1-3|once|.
CASSPNSYSGNTIYF
TGTGCCAGCTCACCGAACAGTTACTCTGGAAACACCATATATTTT
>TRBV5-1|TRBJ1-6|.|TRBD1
CASSLGPWTGSSPLHF
TGCGCCAGCAGCTTGGGACCGTGGACAGGGAGTTCACCCCTCCACTTT
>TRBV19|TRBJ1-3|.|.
CASSISGSGNTIYF
TGTGCCAGTAGTATTTCCGGGTCTGGAAACACCATATATTTT
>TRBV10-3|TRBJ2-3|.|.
CAISESSIDTQYF
TGTGCCATCAGTGAGTCTTCAATAGATACGCAGTATTTT
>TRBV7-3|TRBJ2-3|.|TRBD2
CASSGGSTDTQYF
TGTGCCAGCAGCGGCGGGAGTACGGATACGCAGTATTTT
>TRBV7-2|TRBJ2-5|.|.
CASSGGGRQETQYF
TGTGCCAGCAGCGGGGGGGGCCGGCAAGAGACCCAGTACTTC
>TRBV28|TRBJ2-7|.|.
CASSLGGGSYEQYF
TGTGCCAGCAGTTTGGGGGGAGGCTCCTACGAGCAGTACTTC
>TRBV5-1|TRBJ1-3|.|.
CASSREVRSGNTIYF
TGCGCCAGCAGCCGGGAGGTCCGCTCTGGAAACACCATATATTTT
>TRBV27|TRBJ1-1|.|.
CASSLSRRGNTEAFF
TGTGCCAGCAGTTTATCGAGACGCGGGAACACTGAAGCTTTCTTT
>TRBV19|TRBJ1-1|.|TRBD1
CASAEQGLKSVEAFF
TGTGCCAGTGCCGAACAGGGGCTCAAATCCGTTGAAGCTTTCTTT
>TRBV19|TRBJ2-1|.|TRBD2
CASSISGSSYNEQFF
TGTGCCAGTAGTATTAGCGGGAGCTCCTACAATGAGCAGTTCTTC
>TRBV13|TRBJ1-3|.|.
CASSSYFPQDYGDF
TGTGCCAGCAGCTCCTATTTTCCACAGGACTACGGGGATTTT
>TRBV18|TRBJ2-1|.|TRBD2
CASSPGLAGGSYNEQFF
TGTGCCAGCTCACCAGGGCTAGCGGGCGGCTCCTACAATGAGCAGTTCTTC